This T cell receptor beta chain is from a study of T cells in Graves' hyperthyroidism and ophthalmopathy. On the study more broadly: The initial diagnosis was the point when peripheral blood was collected, ahead of any treatment.

Study-wide results and limits: Researchers found most expanded thyroid clonotypes above 0.001 in blood as well. Ophthalmopathy stood apart from stable hyperthyroidism in a 13 V-J model.

The TCR beta CDR3 regions underwent amplification using RNA transcripts as the source. Initially, a first-round RT-PCR of the TCR CDR3 employed the HTBI primer set. One entry per CDR3 protein, called by TCRdb with MiXCR from the multiplex PCR reads. The sample lists 490,000 or so distinct CDR3 sequences; approximately 22% were seen once. This clonotype was recorded at least ten times. The antigen remains undetermined. The CDR3 spans 14 residues. V was cut by 4 bases and J by 1 base, with 10 bases left in between. Per germline, CDR1 MNHNS and CDR2 SASEGT. Sequencing was performed on blood. This receptor was obtained from a woman in her seventies with Graves' ophthalmopathy. The rearrangement joins TRBV6-1 to TRBJ1-2, with D unresolved. The CDR3: CASSADGNNYGYTF. In DNA form, the CDR3 reads TGTGCCAGCAGTGCTGACGGTAATAACTATGGCTACACCTTC.